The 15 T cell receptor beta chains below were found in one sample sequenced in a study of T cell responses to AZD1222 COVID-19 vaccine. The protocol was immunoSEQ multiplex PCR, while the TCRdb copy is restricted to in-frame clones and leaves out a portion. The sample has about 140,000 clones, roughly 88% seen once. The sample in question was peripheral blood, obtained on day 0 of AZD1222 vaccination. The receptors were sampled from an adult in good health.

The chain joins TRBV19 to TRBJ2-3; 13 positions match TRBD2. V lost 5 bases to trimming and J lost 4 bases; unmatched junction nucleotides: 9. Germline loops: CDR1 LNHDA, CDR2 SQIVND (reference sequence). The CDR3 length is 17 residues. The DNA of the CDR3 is TGTGCCAGTAGTTCCCGAAGACTAGCGGGAGGTTCAGATACGCAGTATTTT. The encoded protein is CASSSRRLAGGSDTQYF.

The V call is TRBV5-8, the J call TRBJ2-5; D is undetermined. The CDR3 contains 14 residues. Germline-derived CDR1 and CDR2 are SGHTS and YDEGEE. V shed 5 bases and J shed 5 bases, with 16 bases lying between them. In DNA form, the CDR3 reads TGTGCCAGCAGAACCTGGGTTAATTGGGAGACCCAGTACTTC. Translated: CASRTWVNWETQYF.

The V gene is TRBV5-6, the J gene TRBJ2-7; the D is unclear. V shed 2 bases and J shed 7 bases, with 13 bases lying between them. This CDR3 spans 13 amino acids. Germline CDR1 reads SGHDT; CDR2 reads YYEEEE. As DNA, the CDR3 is TGTGCCAGCAGCTTTTACCTAGGGTATGAGCAGTACTTC. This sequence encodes CASSFYLGYEQYF.

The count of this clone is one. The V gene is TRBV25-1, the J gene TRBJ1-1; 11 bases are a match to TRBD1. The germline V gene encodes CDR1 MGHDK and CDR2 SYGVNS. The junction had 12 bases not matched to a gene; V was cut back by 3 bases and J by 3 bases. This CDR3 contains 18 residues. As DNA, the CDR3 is TGTGCCAGCAGTGATCAGGGACAGGGGGTAGAAGGGGACACTGAAGCTTTCTTT. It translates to CASSDQGQGVEGDTEAFF.

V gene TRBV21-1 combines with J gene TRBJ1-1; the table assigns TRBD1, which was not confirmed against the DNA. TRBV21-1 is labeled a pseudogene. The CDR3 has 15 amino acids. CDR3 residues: CASSTDRMGNTEAFF. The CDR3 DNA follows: TGTGCCAGCAGCACCGACAGGATGGGGAACACTGAAGCTTTCTTT.

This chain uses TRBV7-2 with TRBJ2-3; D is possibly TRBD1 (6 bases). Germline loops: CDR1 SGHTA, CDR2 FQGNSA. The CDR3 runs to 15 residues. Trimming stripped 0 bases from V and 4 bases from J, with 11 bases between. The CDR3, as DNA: TGTGCCAGCAGCTTAGCAGGACAGAGAGCAGATACGCAGTATTTT. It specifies CASSLAGQRADTQYF.

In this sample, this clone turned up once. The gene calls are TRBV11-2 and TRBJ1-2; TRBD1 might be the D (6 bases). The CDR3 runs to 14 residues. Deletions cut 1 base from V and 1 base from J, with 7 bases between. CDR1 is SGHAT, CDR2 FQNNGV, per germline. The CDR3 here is CASSLGGRNYGYTF. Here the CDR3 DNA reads TGTGCCAGCAGCTTAGGGGGGCGTAACTATGGCTACACCTTC.

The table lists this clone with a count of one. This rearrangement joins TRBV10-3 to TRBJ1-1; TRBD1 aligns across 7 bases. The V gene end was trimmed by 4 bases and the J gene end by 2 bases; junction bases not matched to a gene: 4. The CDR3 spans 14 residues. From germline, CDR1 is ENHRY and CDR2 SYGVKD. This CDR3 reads CAISVTGANTEAFF. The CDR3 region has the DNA TGTGCCATCAGTGTTACAGGGGCTAACACTGAAGCTTTCTTT.

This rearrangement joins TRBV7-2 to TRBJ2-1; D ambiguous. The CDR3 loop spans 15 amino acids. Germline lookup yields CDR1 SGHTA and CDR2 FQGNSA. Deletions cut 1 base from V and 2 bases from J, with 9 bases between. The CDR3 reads CASSLEMGTYNEQFF. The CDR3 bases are TGTGCCAGCAGCTTAGAGATGGGCACCTACAATGAGCAGTTCTTC.

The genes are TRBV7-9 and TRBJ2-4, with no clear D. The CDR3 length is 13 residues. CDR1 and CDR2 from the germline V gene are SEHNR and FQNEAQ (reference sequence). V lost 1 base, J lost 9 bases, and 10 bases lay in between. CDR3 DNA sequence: TGTGCCAGCAGCTTAGGTGGGGTTGCCATTCAGTACTTC. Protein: CASSLGGVAIQYF. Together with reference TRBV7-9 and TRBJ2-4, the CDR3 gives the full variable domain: DTGVSQNPRHKITKRGQNVTFRCDPISEHNRLYWYRQTLGQGPEFLTYFQNEAQLEKSRLLSDRFSAERPKGSFSTLEIQRTEQGDSAMYLCASSLGGVAIQYFGAGTRLSVL.

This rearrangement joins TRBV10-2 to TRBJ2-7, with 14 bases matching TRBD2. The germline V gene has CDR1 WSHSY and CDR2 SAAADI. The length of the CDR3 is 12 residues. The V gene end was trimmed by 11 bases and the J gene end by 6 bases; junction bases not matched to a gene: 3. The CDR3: CASGLAGGEQYF. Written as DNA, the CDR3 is TGCGCCTCAGGACTAGCGGGAGGCGAGCAGTACTTC.

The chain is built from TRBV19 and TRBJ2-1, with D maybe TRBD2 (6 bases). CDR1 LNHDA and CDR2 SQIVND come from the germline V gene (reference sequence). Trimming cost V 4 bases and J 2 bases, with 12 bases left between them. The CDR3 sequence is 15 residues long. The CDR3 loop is CASSRVADTYNEQFF. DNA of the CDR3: TGTGCCAGTAGTAGGGTAGCGGATACCTACAATGAGCAGTTCTTC.

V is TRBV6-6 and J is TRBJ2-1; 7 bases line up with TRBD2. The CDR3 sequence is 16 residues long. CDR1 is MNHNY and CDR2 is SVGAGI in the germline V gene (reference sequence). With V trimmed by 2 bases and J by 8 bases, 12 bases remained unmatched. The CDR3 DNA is TGTGCCAGCAGTTACAGAGGTAGCGGGCCGGAGGATGAGCAGTTCTTC. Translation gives CASSYRGSGPEDEQFF.

The CDR3 nucleotides read TGTGCCAGCAGGACGTTAATGGGGGCGCGGCAGCCCCAGCATTTT. Translation: CASRTLMGARQPQHF. The chain joins TRBV27 to TRBJ1-5; weak D call: TRBD1 (6 bases). CDR1 is MNHEY and CDR2 is SMNVEV in the germline V gene (reference sequence). CDR3 size: 15 residues. The V gene lost 6 bases and the J gene lost 7 bases, with 19 bases spanning the gap.

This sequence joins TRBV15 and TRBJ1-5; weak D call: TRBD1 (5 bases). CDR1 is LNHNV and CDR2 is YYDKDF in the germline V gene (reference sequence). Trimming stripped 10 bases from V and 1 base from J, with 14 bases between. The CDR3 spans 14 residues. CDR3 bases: TGTGCCAGTTCCAAGGGGTTAAGCAATCAGCCCCAGCATTTT. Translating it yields CASSKGLSNQPQHF.